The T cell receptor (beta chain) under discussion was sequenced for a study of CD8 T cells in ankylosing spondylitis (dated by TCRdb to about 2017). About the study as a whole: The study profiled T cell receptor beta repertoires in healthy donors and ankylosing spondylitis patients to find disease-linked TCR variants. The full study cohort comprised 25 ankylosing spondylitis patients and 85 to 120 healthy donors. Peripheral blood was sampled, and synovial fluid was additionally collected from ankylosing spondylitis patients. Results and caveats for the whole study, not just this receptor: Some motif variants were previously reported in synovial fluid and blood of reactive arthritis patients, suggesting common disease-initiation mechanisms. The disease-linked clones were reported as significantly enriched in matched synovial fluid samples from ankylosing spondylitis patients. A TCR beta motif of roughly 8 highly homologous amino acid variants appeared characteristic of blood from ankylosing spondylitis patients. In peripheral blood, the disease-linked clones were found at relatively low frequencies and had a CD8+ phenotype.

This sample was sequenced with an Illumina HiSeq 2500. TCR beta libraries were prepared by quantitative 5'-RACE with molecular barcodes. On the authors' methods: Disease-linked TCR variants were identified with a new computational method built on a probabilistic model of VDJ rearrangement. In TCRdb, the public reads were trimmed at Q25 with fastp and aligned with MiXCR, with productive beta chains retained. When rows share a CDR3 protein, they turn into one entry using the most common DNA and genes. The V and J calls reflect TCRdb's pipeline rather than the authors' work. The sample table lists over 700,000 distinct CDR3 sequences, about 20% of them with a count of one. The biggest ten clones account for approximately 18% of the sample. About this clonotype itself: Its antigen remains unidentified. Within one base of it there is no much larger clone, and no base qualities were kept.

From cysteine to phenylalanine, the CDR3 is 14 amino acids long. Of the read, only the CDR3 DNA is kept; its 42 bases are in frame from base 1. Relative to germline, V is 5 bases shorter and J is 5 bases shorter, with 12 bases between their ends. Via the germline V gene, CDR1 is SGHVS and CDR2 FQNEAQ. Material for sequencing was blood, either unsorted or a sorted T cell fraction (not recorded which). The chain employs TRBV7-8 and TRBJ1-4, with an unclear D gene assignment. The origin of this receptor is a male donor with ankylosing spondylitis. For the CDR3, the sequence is CASSSPDLNEKLFF. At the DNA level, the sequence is TGTGCCAGCAGCAGCCCGGACCTCAATGAAAAACTGTTTTTT.